Each of the 2 T cell receptor beta chains below was sequenced from the same sample in a study of cytomegalovirus exposure and HLA in healthy donors (dated by TCRdb to the late 2010s). Receptors were amplified or captured by the immunoSEQ multiplex PCR assay. For the multiplex PCR, a mixture combining 60 forward primers for TCR Vbeta segments and 13 reverse primers for TCR Jbeta segments was used. Imported from immuneACCESS, the table was reduced by TCRdb to in-frame sequences with V and J called. These copies leave out some clones; in studies compared against another copy, an unresolved V gene accounts for under half, and the cause of the remainder is not known. Recorded for this sample are 150,000 to 250,000 clones; roughly 78% of them occurred a single time. The ten largest clones take up 3.5% to 5% of the sample. Source material: PBMCs. Source of these receptors: a woman aged 30 to 39 in good health and CMV-seropositive.

This chain joins TRBV7-6 and TRBJ2-1, with 12 positions matching TRBD2. Germline CDR1 reads SGHVS; CDR2 reads FNYEAQ. The V segment lost 3 bases and the J segment 10 bases; nucleotides outside the gene matches: 28. The CDR3 runs 22 residues. The DNA of the CDR3 is TGTGCCAGCAGCTTTTGGGACAGGGGAAACTTTTTTCCTAGCGGGAGGGCTGGGGAGCAGTTCTTC. Protein: CASSFWDRGNFFPSGRAGEQFF.

The gene calls are TRBV13 and TRBJ1-2; TRBD1 aligns across 7 bases. Germline lookup yields CDR1 PRHDT and CDR2 FYEKMQ (reference sequence). The CDR3 covers 12 residues. V shed 4 bases and J 6 bases; nucleotides not matched to a gene: 2. The CDR3: CASSSTGDGYTF. In DNA form, the CDR3 reads TGTGCCAGCAGCTCAACAGGGGATGGCTACACCTTC. Using reference TRBV13 and TRBJ1-2 for the parts outside the CDR3, the full variable domain is AAGVIQSPRHLIKEKRETATLKCYPIPRHDTVYWYQQGPGQDPQFLISFYEKMQSDKGSIPDRFSAQQFSDYHSELNMSSLELGDSALYFCASSSTGDGYTFGSGTRLTVV.